This is a list of T cell receptor beta chains from one sample in a study of cytomegalovirus exposure and HLA in healthy donors. The method was immunoSEQ multiplex PCR; TCRdb's version includes in-frame clones alone and lacks a portion of them. Here the sample spans a few hundred thousand clones, around 77% being singletons. Sequencing used PBMCs. The receptors originated from a woman aged 25 to 39 in good health and CMV-seronegative. CDR3s include the opening cysteine and the closing phenylalanine or tryptophan. Each record gives: J gene, V gene, D gene, clone size, CDR3 DNA, CDR3 protein. D genes are given only for firm matches. Some rows mark clone size as missing; the rest say once, few, many or name a class of expanded clone.

TRBJ2-2 | TRBV2 | TRBD2 | . | TGTGCCAGCACCGAAAACGGGGGGACGAACACCGGGGAGCTGTTTTTT | CASTENGGTNTGELFF
TRBJ2-7 | TRBV5-5 | TRBD2 | . | TGTGCCAGCAGCTTGGGACTAGCGGGAGACGAGCAGTACTTC | CASSLGLAGDEQYF
TRBJ1-4 | TRBV30 | . | few | TGTGCCTGGATGCTACCCGTGGAGGGGCAAAATGAAAAACTGTTTTTT | CAWMLPVEGQNEKLFF
TRBJ1-1 | TRBV19 | . | . | TGTGCCAGTAGTATAGGGAGCCCGGAGGTCACTGAAGCTTTCTTT | CASSIGSPEVTEAFF
TRBJ1-6 | TRBV7-6 | . | . | TGTGCCAGCAGCCCTACCTTGACGGGAGACCGATCACCCCTCCACTTT | CASSPTLTGDRSPLHF
TRBJ2-3 | TRBV5-1 | TRBD1 | few | TGCGCCAGCAGCCGAACGGGGACAGGGCTTTTGGATACGCAGTATTTT | CASSRTGTGLLDTQYF
TRBJ1-4 | TRBV5-1 | TRBD1 | . | TGCGCCAGCCGTACAGGGGGCATCACTAATGAAAAACTGTTTTTT | CASRTGGITNEKLFF
TRBJ1-4 | TRBV7-9 | . | . | TGTGCCAGCAGCCGGACAGCTGAAAAACTGTTTTTT | CASSRTAEKLFF
TRBJ1-6 | TRBV6-1 | TRBD1 | once | TGTGCCAGCAGTCGGGACAGCTTGTATAATTCACCCCTCCACTTT | CASSRDSLYNSPLHF
TRBJ1-4 | TRBV5-4 | TRBD1 | . | TGTGCCAGCAGCCTCGGACAGGGAGATGAAAAACTGTTTTTT | CASSLGQGDEKLFF
TRBJ1-2 | TRBV9 | . | . | TGTGCCAGCAGCCTCCTAGGCAACTATGGCTACACCTTC | CASSLLGNYGYTF
TRBJ2-6 | TRBV30 | . | . | TGTGCCCCCCCTGGGGCCGGGGCCAACGTCCTGACTTTC | CAPPGAGANVLTF
TRBJ2-5 | TRBV19 | TRBD2 | . | TGTGCCAGTAGCTTCTATTGGGCGGGAGGTGGAAAAGAGACCCAGTACTTC | CASSFYWAGGGKETQYF
TRBJ1-1 | TRBV5-1 | . | once | TGCGCCAGCAGCTTGATGGGGGGTTTTGAAGCTTTCTTT | CASSLMGGFEAFF
TRBJ2-7 | TRBV28 | . | . | TGTGCCAGCAGGAGAAGGGGGTACTACGAGCAGTACTTC | CASRRRGYYEQYF
TRBJ1-2 | TRBV2 | TRBD1 | . | TGTGCCAGCAGTGAGGACAGGGCCAACTATGGCTACACCTTC | CASSEDRANYGYTF
TRBJ2-3 | TRBV11-2 | . | once | TGTGCCAGCAGCTTAGTCGGGAGAAACTCAGATACGCAGTATTTT | CASSLVGRNSDTQYF
TRBJ2-5 | TRBV5-1 | . | few | TGCGCCAGCAGCTTTGGTTTAACTGGCGGGACGGTGGAGACCCAGTACTTC | CASSFGLTGGTVETQYF
TRBJ2-7 | TRBV6-5 | TRBD2 | . | TGTGCCAGCAGTTACCTGGGGGGGAATGTTGGCGAGCAGTACTTC | CASSYLGGNVGEQYF
TRBJ2-7 | TRBV11-3 | TRBD1 | once | TGTGCCAGCAGCCGTTGGGACAGCCACGAGCAGTACTTC | CASSRWDSHEQYF
TRBJ2-1 | TRBV10-3 | . | . | TGTGCCATATGGGGACACTCATACAATGAGCAGTTCTTC | CAIWGHSYNEQFF
TRBJ1-2 | TRBV29-1 | . | few | TGCAGCGTTGAACGAGGGGGCTATGGCTACACCTTC | CSVERGGYGYTF
TRBJ2-7 | TRBV29-1 | TRBD1 | . | TGCAGCGGACTGACAGGGAGCGAGCAGTACTTC | CSGLTGSEQYF
TRBJ1-1 | TRBV6-5 | . | . | TGTGCCAGCAGTTACCGACAGAACACTGAAGCTTTCTTT | CASSYRQNTEAFF
TRBJ2-3 | TRBV5-1 | . | . | TGCGCCAGCAGCTTGGTGGGAGCGGATACGCAGTATTTT | CASSLVGADTQYF
TRBJ1-2 | TRBV9 | TRBD1 | . | TGTGCCAGCAGCGTAGATATCGGGACAGTAAACTATGGCTACACCTTC | CASSVDIGTVNYGYTF
TRBJ2-7 | TRBV29-1 | TRBD1 | . | TGCAGCATTGAAGTCCCTGGTGGGGGACAGGGACTACCCGAGCAGTACTTC | CSIEVPGGGQGLPEQYF
TRBJ1-4 | TRBV7-9 | TRBD1 | . | TGTGCCAGCAGCCAAAGACAGGGGCTTAATGAAAAACTGTTTTTT | CASSQRQGLNEKLFF
TRBJ2-5 | TRBV2 | TRBD2 | . | TGTGCCAGCAGTGAAGGCCCTAGCGGGAGCCCCCAAGAGACCCAGTACTTC | CASSEGPSGSPQETQYF
TRBJ2-7 | TRBV5-1 | . | . | TGCGCCAGCACCCTCGCCCCGGGGTACGAGCAGTACTTC | CASTLAPGYEQYF
TRBJ1-6 | TRBV4-2 | TRBD1 | . | TGTGCCAGCAGCCGTCAGGGGGCGAGCCGGGTCTCACCCCTCCACTTT | CASSRQGASRVSPLHF
TRBJ1-6 | TRBV10-3 | . | few | TGTGCCATCAGTGAGGCCAGGGGTAATTCACCCCTCCACTTT | CAISEARGNSPLHF
TRBJ1-2 | TRBV19 | . | . | TGTGCCAGGGGGGGTGTTGAGGACACTAACTATGGCTACACCTTC | CARGGVEDTNYGYTF
TRBJ2-5 | TRBV9 | . | . | TGTGCCAGCAGCGTGGGTAGCACGGGTCCGGGAGAGACCCAGTACTTC | CASSVGSTGPGETQYF
TRBJ2-5 | TRBV5-4 | . | . | TGTGCCAGCAGCTTCGGGACTGAAGAGACCCAGTACTTC | CASSFGTEETQYF
TRBJ1-1 | TRBV5-1 | . | few | TGCGCCAGCAGCTTGGCCGGAGGCAGAGTACATGAAGCTTTCTTT | CASSLAGGRVHEAFF
TRBJ1-5 | TRBV6-6 | . | . | TGTGCCAGCAGAGGGGGACATGATAGGCAGCCCCAGCATTTT | CASRGGHDRQPQHF
TRBJ2-7 | TRBV10-3 | TRBD2 | . | TGTGCCATCGGGAGGAGAGCGGGGGATATCAGCTACGAGCAGTACTTC | CAIGRRAGDISYEQYF
TRBJ2-7 | TRBV5-4 | . | . | TGTGCCAGCAGCTTGGGGAGACAGACCTACGAGCAGTACTTC | CASSLGRQTYEQYF
TRBJ2-3 | TRBV5-1 | TRBD2 | . | TGCGCCAGCAGCCAGCTGACTAGCGGGAACACAGATACGCAGTATTTT | CASSQLTSGNTDTQYF
TRBJ2-5 | TRBV7-9 | TRBD1 | . | TGTGCCAGCAGCGGAGATGAGGGACAGGACGCCTGGGAGCAGTACTTC | CASSGDEGQDAWEQYF
TRBJ1-4 | TRBV5-1 | TRBD1 | . | TGCGCCAGCAGCGGCGATCCGACAGGGTTTAGGAGTGAAAAACTGTTTTTT | CASSGDPTGFRSEKLFF
TRBJ1-2 | TRBV11-2 | TRBD1 | once | TGTGCCAGCAGTCAAACAGGGGGCGCACGGGTGTATCGCTATGGCTACACCTTC | CASSQTGGARVYRYGYTF
TRBJ1-4 | TRBV5-1 | TRBD1 | . | TGCGCCAGCAGCTTGAGTACAGGGGGAGGGGAAAAACTGTTTTTT | CASSLSTGGGEKLFF
TRBJ2-5 | TRBV5-6 | . | . | TGTGCCAGCAGCTTGGCTAGCGCAGAGACCCAGTACTTC | CASSLASAETQYF
TRBJ1-1 | TRBV5-5 | TRBD1 | few | TGTGCCAGCAGACCCGTCGGGACAGTGAACACTGAAGCTTTCTTT | CASRPVGTVNTEAFF
TRBJ2-3 | TRBV20-1 | TRBD2 | . | TGCAGTGCTAGAGCTGGCGGGAGACAGTATTTT | CSARAGGRQYF
TRBJ2-1 | TRBV5-5 | . | . | TGTGCCAGCAGCTTGCTCCAGGATTACTACAATGAGCAGTTCTTC | CASSLLQDYYNEQFF
TRBJ2-5 | TRBV25-1 | . | . | TGTGCCAGCAGACAAACAGGGATGGGAGAGACCCAGTACTTC | CASRQTGMGETQYF